Here is one TCR beta chain with its context. Its antigen is still unknown. These data are taken from a study of shared clonotypes between healthy human individuals. Study results and caveats: Shared across a handful of donors were roughly 4.8% of the naive CD4 clonotypes.

Trimming took off 1 base at V and 6 bases at J, with 10 bases between the two ends. Germline V gene data show CDR1 as LNHDA and CDR2 as SQIVND (reference sequence). This CDR3 spans 14 amino acids. Generated by immunoSEQ multiplex PCR, the TCRdb table keeps only in-frame clones and is missing some. This table has some 660,000 clones, about three quarters appearing once. The origin of this receptor is a woman aged 25 to 45 in good health. The chain employs TRBV19 and TRBJ2-1, with TRBD2 as a possible D gene (6 bases). Sequencing was done on a sample of memory CD4+ T cells sorted from blood. Subset here: CD45RA-negative fraction. DNA for the CDR3: TGTGCCAGTAGTATAGGACTAGATGTCAATGAGCAGTTCTTC. It translates to CASSIGLDVNEQFF.